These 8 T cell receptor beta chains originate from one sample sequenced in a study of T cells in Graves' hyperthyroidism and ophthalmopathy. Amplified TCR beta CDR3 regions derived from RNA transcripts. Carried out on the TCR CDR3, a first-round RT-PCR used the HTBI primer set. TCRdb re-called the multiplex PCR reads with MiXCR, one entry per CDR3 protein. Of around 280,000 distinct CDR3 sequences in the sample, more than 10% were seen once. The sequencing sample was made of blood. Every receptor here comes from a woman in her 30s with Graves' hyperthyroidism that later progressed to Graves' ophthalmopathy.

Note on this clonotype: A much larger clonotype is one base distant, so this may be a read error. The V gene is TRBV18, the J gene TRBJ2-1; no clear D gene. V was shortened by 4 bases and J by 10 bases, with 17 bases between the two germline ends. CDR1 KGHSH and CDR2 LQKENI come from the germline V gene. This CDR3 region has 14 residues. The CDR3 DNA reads TGTGCCAGCTCACTCTACCGTGATCGTATCGAGCAGTTCTTC. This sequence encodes CASSLYRDRIEQFF.

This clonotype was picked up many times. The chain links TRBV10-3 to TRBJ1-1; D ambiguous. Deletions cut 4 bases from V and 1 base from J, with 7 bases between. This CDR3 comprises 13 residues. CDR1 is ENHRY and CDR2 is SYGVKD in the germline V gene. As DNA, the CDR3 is TGTGCCATCAGTGGGCAAGAGAACACTGAAGCTTTCTTT. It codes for CAISGQENTEAFF.

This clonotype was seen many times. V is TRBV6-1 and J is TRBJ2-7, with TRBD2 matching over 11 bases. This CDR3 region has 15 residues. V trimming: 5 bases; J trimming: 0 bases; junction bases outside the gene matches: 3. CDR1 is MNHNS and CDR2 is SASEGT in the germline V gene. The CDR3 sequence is CASSSGTSGSYEQYF. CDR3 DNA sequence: TGTGCCAGCAGTTCCGGGACTAGCGGCTCCTACGAGCAGTACTTC.

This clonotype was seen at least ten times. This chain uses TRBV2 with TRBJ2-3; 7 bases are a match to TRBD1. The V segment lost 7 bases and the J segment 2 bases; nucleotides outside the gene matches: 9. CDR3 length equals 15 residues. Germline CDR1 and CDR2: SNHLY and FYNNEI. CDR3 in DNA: TGTGCCAGCACCTTGACAGGGTCTACCACAGATACGCAGTATTTT. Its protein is CASTLTGSTTDTQYF.

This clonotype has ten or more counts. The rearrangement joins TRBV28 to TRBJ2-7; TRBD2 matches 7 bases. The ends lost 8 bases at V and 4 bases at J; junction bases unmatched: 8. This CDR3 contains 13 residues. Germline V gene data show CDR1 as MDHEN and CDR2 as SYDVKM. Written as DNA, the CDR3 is TGTGCCAGCGGACGGGAGGATACTTACGAGCAGTACTTC. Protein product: CASGREDTYEQYF.

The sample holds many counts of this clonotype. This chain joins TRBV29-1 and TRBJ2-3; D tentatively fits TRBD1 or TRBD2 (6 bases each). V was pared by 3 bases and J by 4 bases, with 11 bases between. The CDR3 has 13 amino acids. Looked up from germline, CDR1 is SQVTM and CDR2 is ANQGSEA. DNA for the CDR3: TGCAGCGTTGACCTTAGGGGGGCAGATACGCAGTATTTT. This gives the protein CSVDLRGADTQYF.

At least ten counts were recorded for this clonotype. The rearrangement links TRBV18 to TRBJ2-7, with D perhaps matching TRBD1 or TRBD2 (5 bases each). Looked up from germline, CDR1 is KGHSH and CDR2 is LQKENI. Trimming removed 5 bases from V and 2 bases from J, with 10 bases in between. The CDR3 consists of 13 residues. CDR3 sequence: CASSTGAAYEQYF. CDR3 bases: TGTGCCAGCTCAACCGGGGCGGCCTACGAGCAGTACTTC.

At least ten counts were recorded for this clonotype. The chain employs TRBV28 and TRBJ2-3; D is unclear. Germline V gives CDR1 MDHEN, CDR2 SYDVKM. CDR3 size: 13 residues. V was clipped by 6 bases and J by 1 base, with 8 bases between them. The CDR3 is CASSSDGTDTQYF. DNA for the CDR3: TGTGCCAGCAGCTCGGACGGCACAGATACGCAGTATTTT.